A selection of T cell receptor beta chains follows, all from one sample in a study of T cell responses to AZD1222 COVID-19 vaccine. Here immunoSEQ multiplex PCR was the method, and the copy in TCRdb shows in-frame clones only, minus some. The table has some 130,000 clones, around 86% seen once. The material was peripheral blood, obtained on day 0 of AZD1222 vaccination. The receptors here all came from an adult in good health. CDR3s include the opening cysteine and the closing phenylalanine or tryptophan. The D gene is left open where the match is weak. Clone size, where shown, is once, few, many, or a class for clones that have expanded.

d_call clone_size j_call v_call cdr3_nt cdr3_aa
TRBD1 NA TRBJ2-7 TRBV29-1 TGCAGCGTTGTCGACCCGAGACAGGGTTCCGAGCAGTACTTC CSVVDPRQGSEQYF
TRBD1 NA TRBJ1-5 TRBV6-1 TGTGCCAGCAGTGAAGCGGGAGACAGGGTCCAGCATTTT CASSEAGDRVQHF
TRBD1 once TRBJ1-3 TRBV7-2 TGTGCCAGCAGCCAAGGACAGGCCTCTGGAAACACCATATATTTT CASSQGQASGNTIYF
TRBD1 NA TRBJ2-7 TRBV30 TGTGCCTGGAGCCCACAGGGGGCTGTCGAGCAGTACTTC CAWSPQGAVEQYF
NA NA TRBJ2-1 TRBV5-6 TGTGCCAGCAGCCAAATAGGATCCGGCGAGCAGTTCTTC CASSQIGSGEQFF
NA NA TRBJ2-7 TRBV4-2 TGTGCCAGCAGCCAAGAGGGGCGTCCCTACGAGCAGTACTTC CASSQEGRPYEQYF
TRBD1 NA TRBJ1-6 TRBV9 TGTGCCAGCAGCGTAGGAGGGACAGGCAAAGATTCACCCCTCCACTTT CASSVGGTGKDSPLHF
TRBD1 once TRBJ1-2 TRBV27 TGTGCCAGCAGTTTTCAGGGGGCTAGCTATGGCTACACCTTC CASSFQGASYGYTF
NA once TRBJ1-5 TRBV15 TGTGCCACCAGCAGAGACACGTCGGGGAGGAGAGGCAATCAGCCCCAGCATTTT CATSRDTSGRRGNQPQHF
NA NA TRBJ1-3 TRBV3-1/TRBV3-2 TGTGCCAGCAGCCAGGGAAGTACGGACACCATATATTTT CASSQGSTDTIYF
NA NA TRBJ2-5 TRBV4-3 TGCGCCAGCAGCCGAAGACAGAGCCAAGAGACCCAGTACTTC CASSRRQSQETQYF
NA NA TRBJ2-5 TRBV6-6 TGTGCCAGCAGCGATGGTCGGCAGGCGAGGGAGACCCAGTACTTC CASSDGRQARETQYF
TRBD1 NA TRBJ1-4 TRBV5-1 TGCGCCAGCAGTCAACAGGGGGCAGATGAAAAACTGTTTTTT CASSQQGADEKLFF
NA NA TRBJ1-5 TRBV3-1/TRBV3-2 TGTGCCAGCAGCCAAGATAAGGGGGGGCCCCAGCATTTT CASSQDKGGPQHF
NA NA TRBJ2-7 TRBV7-9 TGTGCCAGCAGCTCCCCCCCCGAGCAGTACTTC CASSSPPEQYF
NA NA TRBJ1-4 TRBV6-5 TGTGCCAGCGGGGGGACAACTAATGAAAAACTGTTTTTT CASGGTTNEKLFF
TRBD1 once TRBJ1-2 TRBV29-1 TGCAGCGCCGAACAGGGGACAGATTATGGCTACACCTTC CSAEQGTDYGYTF